This T cell receptor beta chain was captured in a study of blood T cells in healthy people across ages. Study-level findings and limits: When set beside aged donors, long-lived donors presented more naive CD4+ cells and higher diversity. Strong correlation was found linking TCR beta diversity to naive T cell percentage.

This clonotype was seen more than once but under ten times. As yet, its antigen is unknown. With a J-beta primer mix and a sample-barcoded 5' primer, a second PCR ran about 7 to 12 cycles. TCRdb redid the calling of the 5' RACE reads with MiXCR, one entry per CDR3 protein. The repertoire holds hundreds of thousands of distinct CDR3 sequences, with about 34% as singletons. Between the trimmed V and J ends, which lost 5 bases and 5 bases, there was a span of 15 bases. The CDR3 loop spans 14 amino acids. The material sequenced was blood. The rearrangement uses TRBV12-3 or TRBV12-4 and TRBJ1-1; D uncertain. The clonotype comes from a man aged 18-30 years in good health. CDR3: CASSVSEERTEAFF. The CDR3 DNA reads TGTGCCAGCAGTGTCTCGGAAGAGAGGACTGAAGCTTTCTTT.